This is a list of T cell receptor beta chains from one sample in a study of blood T cell repertoires in COVID-19. Only in-frame clones appear in the TCRdb table, and some are missing; sequencing was by immunoSEQ multiplex PCR. The sample carries around 97,000 clones, about 80% recorded once. The sequencing input was peripheral blood. These receptors originate from a man between 65 and 85 years old with acute or convalescent COVID-19. Each CDR3 is given with its conserved first and last residue. The order of the fields is clone size, V gene, D gene, J gene, CDR3 protein, CDR3 DNA. D genes are given only for firm matches. Size is omitted from some rows. Given values are once, few, many or a class for expanded clones.

.,TRBV6-2/TRBV6-3,.,TRBJ2-5,CASSYRREETQYF,TGTGCCAGCAGTTACCGCCGCGAAGAGACCCAGTACTTC
.,TRBV18,.,TRBJ1-2,CASSPPSGAAYYGYTF,TGTGCCAGCTCACCACCGTCAGGGGCGGCCTACTATGGCTACACCTTC
.,TRBV6-6,TRBD1,TRBJ2-3,CASRRPGTGGTDTQYF,TGTGCCAGCAGACGCCCCGGGACAGGGGGCACAGATACGCAGTATTTT
few,TRBV7-9,TRBD1,TRBJ2-7,CASSDRDRGSYEQYF,TGTGCCAGCAGCGACCGGGACAGGGGCAGCTACGAGCAGTACTTC
.,TRBV18,.,TRBJ2-7,CASSAIAGGGGIRGEQYF,TGTGCCAGCTCAGCAATAGCGGGCGGCGGGGGCATAAGGGGAGAGCAGTACTTC
.,TRBV19,.,TRBJ1-3,CASSSGDSGNTIYF,TGTGCCAGTAGTTCGGGGGACTCTGGAAACACCATATATTTT
.,TRBV13,.,TRBJ2-5,CASSLRGSQETQYF,TGTGCCAGCAGCTTAAGGGGTAGCCAAGAGACCCAGTACTTC
.,TRBV6-5,.,TRBJ1-1,CASSYQGPNTEAFF,TGTGCCAGCAGTTACCAGGGGCCGAACACTGAAGCTTTCTTT
.,TRBV6-5,TRBD2,TRBJ2-3,CASSYAGVSTDTQYF,TGTGCCAGCAGTTACGCGGGAGTGAGCACAGATACGCAGTATTTT
few,TRBV9,TRBD1,TRBJ1-3,CASSSRTGEDTIYF,TGTGCCAGCAGCTCCCGGACAGGGGAGGACACCATATATTTT
.,TRBV30,TRBD2,TRBJ2-7,CAWRTSGSSEQYF,TGTGCCTGGAGGACTAGCGGGAGTAGCGAGCAGTACTTC
.,TRBV11-1,.,TRBJ1-1,CASTPSRVNTEAFF,TGTGCCAGCACCCCCAGCCGGGTGAACACTGAAGCTTTCTTT
.,TRBV5-1,.,TRBJ2-1,CASSSISDLSSYNEQFF,TGCGCCAGCAGCTCAATCTCCGACTTGAGCTCCTACAATGAGCAGTTCTTC
once,TRBV27,TRBD1,TRBJ1-2,CASSPYGGQLHYGYTF,TGTGCCAGCAGCCCTTATGGGGGACAGCTACACTATGGCTACACCTTC
.,TRBV11-2,TRBD2,TRBJ2-1,CASSSNSGTRRGNEQFF,TGTGCCAGCAGCTCGAACTCCGGGACTAGGAGAGGAAATGAGCAGTTCTTC
.,TRBV5-1,.,TRBJ1-4,CASRLGGSNEKLFF,TGCGCCAGCAGGCTCGGGGGGTCTAATGAAAAACTGTTTTTT
.,TRBV19,TRBD2,TRBJ2-1,CASSIAPELLAGAFPQSEQFF,TGTGCCAGTAGTATAGCCCCCGAGCTACTAGCGGGAGCGTTCCCCCAATCGGAGCAGTTCTTC
.,TRBV7-8,.,TRBJ2-5,CASTMDLQETQYF,TGTGCCAGCACCATGGACTTACAAGAGACCCAGTACTTC
.,TRBV18,.,TRBJ1-4,CASSPTAGDGTNEKLFF,TGTGCCAGCTCACCAACGGCAGGGGATGGTACTAATGAAAAACTGTTTTTT
.,TRBV19,TRBD1,TRBJ1-1,CASAGPGLGQTEAFF,TGTGCCAGTGCGGGGCCTGGCCTGGGACAGACTGAAGCTTTCTTT
.,TRBV7-8,.,TRBJ2-7,CASSLGVYEQYF,TGTGCCAGCAGCTTAGGAGTTTACGAGCAGTACTTC
.,TRBV5-1,TRBD1,TRBJ1-1,CASSLGQGYTEAFF,TGCGCCAGCAGCTTGGGACAGGGATACACTGAAGCTTTCTTT
few,TRBV30,.,TRBJ2-7,CAWRIGQGGNYEQYF,TGTGCCTGGAGAATAGGTCAGGGGGGAAACTACGAGCAGTACTTC
once,TRBV7-3,.,TRBJ1-1,CASSLTGGPNTEAFF,TGTGCCAGCAGCTTAACGGGGGGTCCTAACACTGAAGCTTTCTTT
.,TRBV7-2,TRBD2,TRBJ2-5,CASSLAVELAGVKYF,TGTGCCAGCAGCTTAGCGGTTGAACTAGCGGGGGTCAAGTACTTC
once,TRBV29-1,TRBD1,TRBJ2-1,CSVAGQGWYEQFF,TGCAGCGTCGCGGGACAGGGATGGTATGAGCAGTTCTTC
.,TRBV30,TRBD1,TRBJ2-5,CAWSIGQGRETQYF,TGTGCCTGGAGTATCGGACAGGGAAGAGAGACCCAGTACTTC
.,TRBV30,.,TRBJ1-4,CAWSIWSGANEKLFF,TGTGCCTGGAGTATTTGGTCAGGGGCTAATGAAAAACTGTTTTTT
many,TRBV10-3,.,TRBJ1-1,CAISDQANTEAFF,TGTGCCATCAGCGATCAGGCGAACACTGAAGCTTTCTTT
once,TRBV5-1,TRBD1,TRBJ1-1,CASSQQTGGRLSEAFF,TGCGCCAGCAGTCAACAAACAGGGGGCAGGCTGTCTGAAGCTTTCTTT
.,TRBV15,TRBD1,TRBJ2-2,CATSRELRTGGTGELFF,TGTGCCACCAGCAGAGAATTAAGAACAGGGGGCACCGGGGAGCTGTTTTTT
.,TRBV3-1/TRBV3-2,TRBD1,TRBJ1-6,CASSPRLSKGAGFTSPLHF,TGTGCCAGCAGCCCCCGCCTCTCTAAGGGGGCAGGGTTTACTTCACCCCTCCACTTT
.,TRBV5-1,.,TRBJ2-1,CASSLTPGDEQFF,TGCGCCAGCAGCTTAACCCCAGGGGATGAGCAGTTCTTC
.,TRBV19,.,TRBJ1-1,CASSIDRLNTEAFF,TGTGCCAGTAGTATAGACAGGTTGAACACTGAAGCTTTCTTT